Reported below is one T cell receptor (beta chain). Its cognate antigen is unknown. The CDR3 is 14 amino acids. Germline assignment: CDR1 SQVTM and CDR2 ANQGSEA. V dropped 6 bases and J dropped 6 bases, with 17 bases sitting between them. This sample is part of a study of a mutant IDH1 vaccine in newly diagnosed glioma. Specified time point: week 47, end of study. One vaccine dose held 300 ug of mutant IDH1 20-mer peptide and came with topical imiquimod. The table came from immunoSEQ multiplex PCR; TCRdb's copy has only in-frame clones and leaves some out. The data show around 50,000 clones, roughly 83% seen once.

This receptor was obtained from a woman in her thirties with glioma. Some clones in this sample may be carry-over from other donors' samples. J is TRBJ2-2 and V is TRBV29-1; D possibly matches TRBD1 or TRBD2 (6 bases each). Sequencing was performed on PBMCs, taken from a glioma patient whose treatment included an IDH1 peptide vaccine. The CDR3 is CSVKTGWEAGELFF. CDR3 nucleotide sequence: TGCAGCGTAAAGACAGGCTGGGAGGCCGGGGAGCTGTTTTTT.